These T cell receptor beta chains were read from a single sample in a study of blood T cell repertoires in COVID-19. The assay was immunoSEQ multiplex PCR, and TCRdb's table has in-frame clones only and misses some. The repertoire has 200,000 to 250,000 clones, around 82% of them found once; the top ten carry 7.4%. The sample was PBMCs or T cells enriched from blood (not recorded which). The receptors stem from a woman in her forties with acute COVID-19. Both conserved end residues are trimmed from each CDR3. Fields, in order: J gene, V gene, CDR3 protein.

TRBJ2-7,TRBV7-2,ASTSDSSSYEQY
TRBJ1-2,TRBV7-8,ASSLGDTDYGYT
TRBJ1-1,TRBV6-1,ASSDNRGVGEAF
TRBJ1-4,TRBV30,AWRAIQGPTNEKLF
TRBJ1-2,TRBV9,ASSVPQGNYGYT
TRBJ1-1,TRBV12-3/TRBV12-4,ASTLTGDTEAF
TRBJ1-2,TRBV19,ARSGQGTTNYGYT
TRBJ2-1,TRBV6-4,ASSDGTSGYNEQF
TRBJ2-3,TRBV27,ASRERQGTDTQY
TRBJ2-3,TRBV18,ASSLAEAGYTDTQY
TRBJ2-1,TRBV19,ASIDTGARNEQF
TRBJ1-2,TRBV11-1,ASSFDSNYGYT
TRBJ2-5,TRBV24-1,ATSDRSATGLETQY
TRBJ2-7,TRBV18,ASSPLQGVDEQY
TRBJ2-3,TRBV7-3,ASSHYGLAGGPSDTQY
TRBJ1-4,TRBV4-1,ASSQDLQGLREKLF
TRBJ2-1,TRBV11-2,ASSLRAAGGPYNEQF
TRBJ2-2,TRBV7-8,ASSPRGGRPGNTGELF
TRBJ2-1,TRBV7-9,ASSLVASPWEQF
TRBJ1-4,TRBV28,ATGTGNEKLF
TRBJ1-2,TRBV19,ATTPRQGGNYGYT
TRBJ2-6,TRBV10-2,ASSESDRRSGANVLT
TRBJ1-2,TRBV3-1/TRBV3-2,ASSQVPERGYGYT
TRBJ1-4,TRBV28,ASRGTATNEKLF
TRBJ1-6,TRBV7-2,ASSLGQGVAGSPLH
TRBJ1-5,TRBV30,AWSGTGGDQPQH
TRBJ1-3,TRBV5-4,ASSFQGARNTIY
TRBJ1-1,TRBV27,ASSLLTGYEAF
TRBJ1-2,TRBV6-1,ASSEAALRGTHGYT
TRBJ2-2,TRBV9,ASSAWTANTGELF
TRBJ1-5,TRBV27,ASSRGTGFSNQPQH
TRBJ2-3,TRBV10-3,AITGGNTDTQY
TRBJ1-4,TRBV9,ASSVGAGTQELF
TRBJ1-1,TRBV29-1,SVGGLNTEAF
TRBJ2-5,TRBV7-9,ASSSPLGGIRLETQY
TRBJ2-1,TRBV7-9,ASSFGQGDYNEQF
TRBJ1-6,TRBV30,AWMETGVSPLH
TRBJ1-6,TRBV5-6,ASTNRGTISGSPLH
TRBJ1-6,TRBV5-1,ASSSTGGTSPLH
TRBJ2-7,TRBV24-1,ATSDRTGEAIYEQY
TRBJ1-5,TRBV19,ASSISGGDQPQH
TRBJ2-5,TRBV19,ASSSPGDRGETQY
TRBJ2-5,TRBV19,ASSLAGLQETQY
TRBJ1-5,TRBV19,ASSIDGGSNQPQH
TRBJ2-1,TRBV19,ASSISIGQAYNEQF
TRBJ1-1,TRBV7-9,ASSLPGTEAF
TRBJ1-5,TRBV19,ASSIDEQPQH
TRBJ2-3,TRBV28,ASSFYLAGETTDTQY